The clone carrying this T cell receptor beta chain has a handful of counts. No antigen is known for it. Germline loops: CDR1 ENHRY, CDR2 SYGVKD. The CDR3 runs 13 residues. V was pared by 10 bases and J by 3 bases, with 8 bases of the junction left unmatched. Previously described methods and listed TCR primers produced bulk TCR libraries. TCRdb fed the PCR reads into MiXCR, producing one record per CDR3 protein. This sample has tens of thousands of distinct CDR3 sequences, with about a third found just once. The entry originates in a study of molecular identifiers for immune sequencing clone quantification. Points from the study as a whole: Clones that had above 20 RNA copies took up over 97% of effector molecules but under 1% in naive cells.

Sequencing input: naive CD8+ T cells from blood, with Jurkat cell RNA spiked in. Subset noted: FACS-sorted CD8+CD4-CCR7+CD45RA+ naive T cells. The receptor was derived from a human donor in good health. Some libraries in this study had Jurkat cell RNA spiked in. The rearrangement links TRBV10-3 to TRBJ2-5, with 7 bases lining up with TRBD1. CDR3 DNA sequence: TGTGCCACCAAGTTAGGGGGCGAAGAGACCCAGTACTTC. It specifies CATKLGGEETQYF.